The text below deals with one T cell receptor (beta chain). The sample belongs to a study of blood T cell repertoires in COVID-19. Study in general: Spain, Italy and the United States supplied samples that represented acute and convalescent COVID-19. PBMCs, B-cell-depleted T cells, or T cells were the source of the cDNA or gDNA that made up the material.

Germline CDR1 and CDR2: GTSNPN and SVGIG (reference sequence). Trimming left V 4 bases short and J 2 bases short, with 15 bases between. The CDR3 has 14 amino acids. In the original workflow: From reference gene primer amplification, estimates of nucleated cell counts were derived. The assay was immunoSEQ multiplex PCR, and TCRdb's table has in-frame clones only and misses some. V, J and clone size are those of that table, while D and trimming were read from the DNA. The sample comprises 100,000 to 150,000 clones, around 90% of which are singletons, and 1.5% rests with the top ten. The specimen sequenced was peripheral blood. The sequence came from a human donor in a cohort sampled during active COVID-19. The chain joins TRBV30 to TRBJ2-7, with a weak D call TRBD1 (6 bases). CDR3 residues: CAWIGGNNPYEQYF. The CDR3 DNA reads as TGTGCCTGGATTGGGGGCAATAACCCCTACGAGCAGTACTTC.